A selection of T cell receptor beta chains follows, all from one sample in a study of cytomegalovirus exposure and HLA in healthy donors. Profiling relied on immunoSEQ multiplex PCR, and the TCRdb table lists in-frame clones only, not all of them. This table holds approximately 150,000 clones, roughly 80% found once. The sample taken for sequencing was PBMCs. The source is a human donor in good health. Each CDR3 is given with its conserved first and last residue.

j_call cdr3_length v_call cdr3_aa
TRBJ2-7 15 TRBV5-1 CASSLAGEPWDEQYF
TRBJ2-5 13 TRBV5-1 CASLTGPGETQYF
TRBJ1-1 14 TRBV6-6 CASSTGQPGTEAFF
TRBJ2-7 13 TRBV6-5 CASSYSREAGRYF
TRBJ2-2 14 TRBV5-4 CASSFRERTGELFF
TRBJ2-1 14 TRBV7-6 CASSLHDRNNEQFF
TRBJ2-2 14 TRBV6-1 CASSELGDTGELFF
TRBJ1-2 12 TRBV2 CASSDSNYGYTF
TRBJ2-2 15 TRBV7-9 CASSLWTARTGELFF
TRBJ2-1 15 TRBV4-2 CASSQGVAGGYEQFF
TRBJ1-2 14 TRBV18 CASSPKHQGDGYTF
TRBJ1-5 14 TRBV30 CAWSVTSPNQPQHF
TRBJ1-1 14 TRBV7-2 CASSQARGKQEAFF
TRBJ1-2 14 TRBV6-5 CASSYSMGARGYTF
TRBJ2-3 15 TRBV9 CASRGGLAATDTQYF
TRBJ1-3 13 TRBV7-9 CASSFTGTYTIYF
TRBJ2-7 14 TRBV10-1 CASSGSPEVYEQYF
TRBJ2-5 19 TRBV2 CASSPVNIGTSGGSETQYF
TRBJ1-5 15 TRBV19 CASSIWQQGQQPQHF
TRBJ2-1 16 TRBV4-1 CASSQGMGLTRDEQFF
TRBJ2-5 16 TRBV9 CASSALTGGFRETQYF
TRBJ1-1 14 TRBV4-1 CASSQAGGNTEAFF
TRBJ2-1 18 TRBV6-1 CASSEARGSGRSYNEQFF
TRBJ2-7 14 TRBV7-2 CASSRGLAGGEQYF
TRBJ2-1 13 TRBV2 CASSNRGVDEQFF
TRBJ1-2 13 TRBV27 CASSFQGAGGYTF
TRBJ2-7 15 TRBV5-4 CASSATGLAPYEQYF
TRBJ1-4 16 TRBV4-3 CASSQDWAATNEKLFF
TRBJ2-2 13 TRBV7-9 CASSLPTTGELFF
TRBJ2-3 15 TRBV6-4 CASSAWTGGTDTQYF
TRBJ2-3 18 TRBV27 CASSLFQGGLAGTDTQYF
TRBJ2-1 14 TRBV9 CASSGLDSNNEQFF
TRBJ1-1 12 TRBV7-8 CASSAGSTEAFF
TRBJ1-2 15 TRBV6-1 CASSEGPRSSYGYTF
TRBJ2-1 17 TRBV5-8 CASSSGLAGGPGNEQFF
TRBJ2-2 14 TRBV19 CASSISSNTGELFF
TRBJ2-7 14 TRBV6-5 CASSSTSGTYEQYF
TRBJ2-1 18 TRBV7-9 CASSFLPLAGGSYNEQFF
TRBJ1-1 15 TRBV4-2 CASSQVAGPSLGAFF
TRBJ2-3 15 TRBV7-2 CASSFSGGRGDTQYF
TRBJ1-2 13 TRBV7-9 CASSFDRAMGYTF
TRBJ2-7 12 TRBV6-1 CASNPGGYEQYF
TRBJ1-5 13 TRBV6-5 CASRVGGSQPQHF
TRBJ1-2 15 TRBV27 CASSFGTGSGYGYTF
TRBJ2-1 15 TRBV7-9 CASSLSGTLYNEQFF
TRBJ2-2 15 TRBV6-4 CASSEGGTNTGELFF
TRBJ2-1 12 TRBV27 CASSFIQREQFF
TRBJ2-7 14 TRBV9 CASSVELKGAMQYF
TRBJ2-7 16 TRBV27 CASSLSASGGTYEQYF
TRBJ2-1 14 TRBV5-1 CASSLDTGGYEQFF
TRBJ2-1 16 TRBV11-2 CASSVRLAATYNEQFF